This T cell receptor beta chain was captured by sequencing in a study of shared clonotypes between healthy human individuals. Assay execution proceeded at the deep level. The method was immunoSEQ multiplex PCR; TCRdb's version includes in-frame clones alone and lacks a portion of them. Here the sample spans 2,500,000 or so clones, more than 90% being singletons. The receptor was derived from a man between 18 and 29 years old in good health. Sequencing input: naive CD4+ T cells sorted from blood. Subset here: CD45RA+ positively selected.

CDR3 sequence: CASSELGPYYGYTF. CDR3 sequence (DNA): TGTGCCAGCAGTGAACTAGGACCTTACTATGGCTACACCTTC. V usage is TRBV6-1 and J usage is TRBJ1-2, with no clear D. Germline V CDR1 and CDR2: MNHNS, SASEGT. V was pared by 2 bases and J by 3 bases, with 10 bases between. The CDR3 loop spans 14 amino acids.